Here is one T cell receptor beta chain with its context. Its antigen is unknown. Making the TCR beta libraries involved quantitative 5'-RACE with molecular barcodes. TCRdb itself ran the 5' RACE reads through MiXCR, one entry per CDR3 protein. The data show fewer than 180,000 distinct CDR3 sequences, under 45% seen once. The data are from a study of CD8 T cells in ankylosing spondylitis. The CDR3 runs to 15 residues. The germline CDR1 and CDR2 sequences are DFQATT and SNEGSKA (reference sequence). J was trimmed by 2 bases and V by 0 bases; bases with no gene match: 5. Whole-study results and caveats: Enrichment of disease-linked clones was reportedly significant in matched ankylosing spondylitis synovial fluid. Relatively rare in peripheral blood, disease-linked clones were also CD8+. Seemingly characteristic of ankylosing spondylitis blood was a TCR beta motif consisting of about 8 highly homologous variants.

This chain links TRBV20-1 with TRBJ2-7, with 9 positions matching TRBD2. The sequenced sample was synovial fluid, either unsorted or a sorted T cell fraction (not recorded which). The sequence derives from a male donor with ankylosing spondylitis. CDR3 loop: CSARDWGLAPYEQYF. In DNA form, the CDR3 reads TGCAGTGCTAGAGATTGGGGACTAGCCCCCTACGAGCAGTACTTC.